The source of this TCR beta chain is a study of blood T cell repertoires in COVID-19. Study-level background: Acute and convalescent COVID-19 specimens originated in the United States, Italy and Spain.

Germline CDR1 and CDR2: KGHSH and LQKENI. This CDR3 has 16 amino acids. Trimming pared 1 base from V and 0 bases from J, leaving 12 bases between. Some clones are missing from TCRdb's copy, which holds only in-frame ones; the method was immunoSEQ multiplex PCR. The sample gives around 320,000 clones, 90% to 95% of which show up once; almost 4% is in the top ten. This TCR was sampled from a woman aged 25 to 39 who had been exposed to COVID-19. Sequencing used PBMCs or T cells enriched from blood (not recorded which). This rearrangement joins TRBV18 to TRBJ2-5; D gene uncertain. The CDR3 is CASSPRVKPNQETQYF. CDR3 nucleotides: TGTGCCAGCTCACCACGAGTGAAGCCAAACCAAGAGACCCAGTACTTC.